This T cell receptor (beta chain) comes out of a study of CD8+CD57+ T cells in acquired aplastic anemia. Whole-study findings and limits: Almost 30 CD8+ CDR3 sequences occurred in both the patients and the controls.

Trimming pared 0 bases from V and 4 bases from J, leaving 7 bases between. In germline, CDR1 is SGHDN, CDR2 FVKESK. CDR3 length: 15 residues. Investigators profiled TCR beta VDJ and CDR3 from genomic DNA template. TCRdb passed the reads through MiXCR, listing each CDR3 protein once. The sample consists of more than 250,000 distinct CDR3 sequences, 45% to 65% of them appearing once. This clonotype was detected a few times. What it binds is unknown. The clonotype was recovered from a human donor with severe aplastic anemia or a healthy control (not recorded which). Sequencing was performed on sorted CD4+, CD8+, or CD8+CD57+ T cells (not recorded which) from PBMCs. The V gene is TRBV14, the J gene TRBJ1-6; unclear D gene. The CDR3 sequence is CASSQETGYNSPLHF. The CDR3 coding sequence is TGTGCCAGCAGCCAAGAGACGGGATATAATTCACCCCTCCACTTT.